Listed below are T cell receptor beta chains from one sample, sequenced in a study of blood T cells in healthy people across ages. TCRdb re-called the 5' RACE reads with MiXCR, one entry per CDR3 protein. The sample shows around 650,000 distinct CDR3 sequences, roughly 30% of them seen only once. The sequencing input was blood. Receptors were obtained from a woman aged 80 or over in good health. CDR3s include the opening cysteine and the closing phenylalanine or tryptophan. A D gene is named only where the DNA matches it firmly. The size entry is marked missing in some rows and otherwise reads once, few, many or a size class.

>TRBV7-2|TRBD2|TRBJ2-1|few
TGTGCCAGCAGGGTCTCCCCCGGGGGACTAGCCTACAATGAGCAGTTCTTC
CASRVSPGGLAYNEQFF
>TRBV10-3|TRBD1|TRBJ2-7|many
TGTGCCATCAGGGGGCCGGGACAGGGGCCCCTGGAGCAGTACTTC
CAIRGPGQGPLEQYF
>TRBV28|NA|TRBJ2-4|NA
TGTGCCACATCTATCTTGGGGGTTGCCAAAAACATTCAGTACTTC
CATSILGVAKNIQYF
>TRBV20-1|NA|TRBJ1-1|NA
TGCAGAGCACAGGGAGAAAACACTGAAGCTTTCTTT
CRAQGENTEAFF
>TRBV5-1|NA|TRBJ1-4|many
TGCGCCAGCAGCTTGAGCTCCCCTTCGAGGACTAATGAAAAACTGTTTTTT
CASSLSSPSRTNEKLFF
>TRBV5-6|TRBD1|TRBJ1-5|NA
TGTGCCAGCAGCAAATGGGACAGGGGTCCTGGGAGCAATCAGCCCCAGCATTTT
CASSKWDRGPGSNQPQHF
>TRBV4-3|NA|TRBJ2-7|many
TGCGCCAGCAGCCAAGATTGGTGGGGCGAGCAGTACTTC
CASSQDWWGEQYF
>TRBV29-1|NA|TRBJ2-7|many
TGCAGCGTCGGGGGATCCTACGAGCAGTACTTC
CSVGGSYEQYF
>TRBV18|NA|TRBJ2-5|NA
TGTGCCAGCTCACCACGGGAGGGGGAGCAGTACTTC
CASSPREGEQYF
>TRBV4-2|TRBD2|TRBJ2-7|few
TGTGCCAGCAGCCAAGGGGGGCGGGGGGGGGTCTACGAGCAGTACTTC
CASSQGGRGGVYEQYF
>TRBV3-1|NA|TRBJ2-7|many
TGTGCCAGCAGCCAAGGAATGGCCAGCTCCTACGAGCAGTACTTC
CASSQGMASSYEQYF
>TRBV30|NA|TRBJ1-4|few
TGTGCCTGGAGTGACCGAGGGGGGAAGGGGGAAAAACTGTTTTTT
CAWSDRGGKGEKLFF
>TRBV12-3/TRBV12-4|NA|TRBJ1-2|NA
TGTGCCAGCAGTTTAGATAACGGGAACCTCTATGGCTACACCTTC
CASSLDNGNLYGYTF
>TRBV15|TRBD2|TRBJ2-3|NA
TGTGCCACCAGCAGAGATTGGGGGGGGGGCACAGATACGCAGTATTTT
CATSRDWGGGTDTQYF
>TRBV29-1|NA|TRBJ2-3|many
TGCAGCGCCAACCCAGGAGACACAGATACGCAGTATTTT
CSANPGDTDTQYF
>TRBV4-1|NA|TRBJ2-1|many
TGCGCCAGCAGCCAATCGATCCGTGAGGAGCAGTTCTTC
CASSQSIREEQFF
>TRBV21-1|NA|TRBJ2-3|many
TGTGCCAGCAGCAAAGCTCGACAGGGAGACGCAGATACGCAGTATTTT
CASSKARQGDADTQYF
>TRBV20-1|TRBD2|TRBJ2-7|few
TGCAGTGCTAGTAGCGGGGGGGCCAGGATCCAGTACTTC
CSASSGGARIQYF
>TRBV20-1|NA|TRBJ2-1|many
TGCAGTGCTAGAGATCAACGACTTGGGCAGTTCTTC
CSARDQRLGQFF
>TRBV7-9|TRBD1|TRBJ2-1|few
TGTGCCAGCAGCTTACGGACAGGGACCTACAATGAGCAGTTCTTC
CASSLRTGTYNEQFF
>TRBV6-2/TRBV6-3|NA|TRBJ2-7|many
TGTGCCAGCTCTGACCGTCCTCGGCAGTACTTC
CASSDRPRQYF
>TRBV3-1|TRBD1|TRBJ1-5|NA
TGTGCCAGCAGCCAAGATAAGGGGGCTAATAGAAGTCAGCCCCAGCATTTT
CASSQDKGANRSQPQHF
>TRBV29-1|NA|TRBJ1-2|many
TGCAGCGTTGACGCGGGGGCCCGTCCCTACACCTTC
CSVDAGARPYTF
>TRBV5-1|TRBD2|TRBJ2-4|many
TGCGCCAGCAGCTTGGTCGGCGGGGGATTAGCCAAAAACATTCAGTACTTC
CASSLVGGGLAKNIQYF
>TRBV5-6|TRBD1|TRBJ1-1|NA
TGTGCCAGCAGCTCCCCGCGACAGGGGGCGCCTGAAGCTTTCTTT
CASSSPRQGAPEAFF
>TRBV6-1|NA|TRBJ2-1|many
TGTGCCACCGTACTCAGGGGTGGGCATGAGCAGTTCTTC
CATVLRGGHEQFF
>TRBV20-1|NA|TRBJ2-5|NA
TGCAGTGCTAGAGGCTTCGGACGTGAGGGTGAAGAGACCCAGTACTTC
CSARGFGREGEETQYF
>TRBV7-2|TRBD2|TRBJ2-7|NA
TGTGCCAGCAGCCTCTATAGCGGGGGGGCTCCCTACGAGCAGTACTTC
CASSLYSGGAPYEQYF
>TRBV9|NA|TRBJ2-5|NA
TGTGCCAGCAGCGTAACAGGGAGAAATGAGCAGTACTTC
CASSVTGRNEQYF
>TRBV18|TRBD2|TRBJ2-1|many
TGTGCCAGCTCACCGACTAGCGGAAACTCCTACAATGAGCAGTTCTTC
CASSPTSGNSYNEQFF